The source of this T cell receptor beta chain is a study of blood T cell repertoires in COVID-19 (dated by TCRdb to 2019 to 2021). For context, the study as a whole: Samples covering the acute and convalescent phases of COVID-19 were provided by collaborators in the United States, Italy and Spain. The material from the prospective study consisted of cDNA or gDNA derived from T cells, B-cell-depleted T cells, or PBMCs. The dataset comprised deeply sampled blood TCRbeta repertoires from subjects exposed to, actively infected with, or recovered from COVID-19. A freely available public database, intended as a resource for researchers studying the immune response to SARS-CoV-2, is where the repertoires were released. Samples came from the ongoing ImmuneRACE study (first 160 participants) plus 1,254 subjects from 6 global collaborators. The sample metadata nearly always contained a de-identified subject ID, COVID-19 status, age in years and sex. Where HLA class I and class II types were available, the types were taken from metadata supplied by the sample provider, not from assay-based typing. Overall study outcomes, separate from this receptor: The amount of clinical and demographic metadata varied by source and participant and was provided uncurated.

In the prospective study, participants were about 18 to 90 years old, resided in about two dozen geographic areas of the United States, and were enrolled through a virtual design. In the prospective study, cohorts were assigned on the basis of participant-reported clinical history obtained from a screening survey and a study questionnaire. Recovered participants in ImmuneRACE Cohort 3 were defined as having two consecutive negative NP/OP PCR tests, clearance from a healthcare professional, or resolution of symptoms. In the prospective study, whole blood, serum and a nasopharyngeal or oropharyngeal swab were collected from each participant by mobile phlebotomists. Additional blood draws and questionnaires over an approximately two-month period could optionally be provided by prospective study participants. Prospective study blood samples were shipped either frozen or at room temperature before DNA extraction.

The immunoSEQ Assay, a bias-controlled multiplex PCR, was used to amplify TCRbeta CDR3 regions from genomic DNA. The original methods were these. The number of nucleated cells in each sample was estimated by amplification of reference gene primers within the assay. To quantify the absolute abundance of each unique TCRbeta CDR3 rearrangement, sequence reads were collapsed and filtered. For each sample, productive Simpson clonality was calculated as the square root of Simpson's diversity index over productive rearrangements. The clones in this table, taken by TCRdb from immuneACCESS, are in-frame only. Not every clone is retained; where verified, under half of the shortfall comes from an unresolved V gene, and the cause of the rest is unknown. From that table come the V and J calls and clone size; the DNA was used to work out D and trimming. The sample data list about 410,000 clones, and less than 95% of these were observed just once. Jointly, the top ten make up about 0.57% of the sample.

Regarding this clone: Its cognate antigen has yet to be identified. No much larger clone exists at a distance of one base, and base qualities are not known.

The sequence came from a man between 18 and 35 years old who had recovered from COVID-19. The sample comprised PBMCs or T cells enriched from blood (not recorded which).

This receptor has the CDR3 CASSREYGEQYF. The DNA sequence reads TGTGCCAGCTCCCGGGAGTATGGGGAGCAGTACTTC. The V and J genes are TRBV7-6 and TRBJ2-7, and perhaps TRBD2 as D gene, on 6 matching bases. In the germline V gene, CDR1 corresponds to SGHVS and CDR2 to FNYEAQ. Taken from cysteine to phenylalanine, the CDR3 has 12 residues. Just the 36-base CDR3 DNA is kept, in frame starting at base 1. Cut back by 8 bases and 7 bases, the V and J ends lie 15 bases apart. Here the CDR3 is joined to the reference TRBV7-6 and TRBJ2-7 genes, and the full variable domain is: GAGVSQSPRYKVTKRGQDVALRCDPISGHVSLYWYRQALGQGPEFLTYFNYEAQQDKSGLPNDRFSAERPEGSISTLTIQRTEQRDSAMYRCASSREYGEQYFGPGTRLTVT.